This TCR beta chain was documented in a study of blood T cell repertoires in COVID-19. Study as a whole: The analysed material was cDNA or gDNA that came from T cells, B-cell-depleted T cells, or PBMCs.

Assay: immunoSEQ multiplex PCR; the TCRdb copy retains only in-frame clones and omits some. The table lists about 400,000 clones, around 90% of them singletons, with about 3% in the top ten. Deletions cut 0 bases from V and 3 bases from J, with 20 bases between. CDR1 is LGHDT, CDR2 YNNKEL, per germline (reference sequence). The CDR3 loop spans 18 amino acids. The chain joins TRBV3-1 (or the pseudogene TRBV3-2) to TRBJ1-1, with D tentatively TRBD1 (6 bases). This TCR was recovered from a human donor in a cohort sampled during active COVID-19. Sequencing used peripheral blood. CDR3: CASSQDQPRGLGHTEAFF. The CDR3 bases are TGTGCCAGCAGCCAAGACCAACCCAGGGGACTAGGGCACACTGAAGCTTTCTTT.